The TCR beta chain under discussion was sequenced for a study of cytomegalovirus exposure and HLA in healthy donors. Study summary: Researchers found that roughly 77% of around 400 genotyped donors fell within the Caucasian-associated ancestry cluster. Broader study findings: Segments of the TCR beta V type were, in most cases, productive about 87% or about 30% of the time in an earlier analysis.

Germline CDR1 and CDR2: LGHNA and YNFKEQ. The CDR3 is made up of 19 amino acids. V gave up 0 bases and J gave up 5 bases; unmatched junction bases: 8. This clone was found once. Its antigen is unidentified. The PCR contained 60 Vbeta and 13 Jbeta primers. Per the study methods: Later reanalysis found about 80 million unique TCR beta chains, 10 million to 12 million of them shared. Only in-frame clones appear in the TCRdb table, and some are missing; sequencing was by immunoSEQ multiplex PCR. V and J calls and clone size follow that table, whereas D and trimming were derived from the DNA. The table shows 150,000 to 200,000 clones, with around 86% occurring only once.

The source material was PBMCs. The chain has TRBV4-2 and TRBJ2-4; 15 nucleotides match TRBD2. This receptor was obtained from a woman younger than 35 in good health and CMV-seronegative. The CDR3 region has the DNA TGTGCCAGCAGCCAAGAAACCGGGACTAGCGGGGGGAACGAAAACATTCAGTACTTC. This codes for CASSQETGTSGGNENIQYF.